This T cell receptor (beta chain) stems from a study of Graves' ophthalmopathy and Graves' hyperthyroidism. In the study overall: Samples of peripheral blood were obtained at initial diagnosis, prior to treatment of any kind. Study-level points and caveats: Most clonotypes expanded in thyroid above 0.001 frequency were present in blood too. Sensitivity of roughly 88% and specificity of approximately 76% were achieved when a 13-signature model separated ophthalmopathy from stable hyperthyroidism.

CDR1 and CDR2 from the germline V gene are LGHNA and YSLEER. Between the trimmed V and J ends, which lost 8 bases and 5 bases, there was a span of 22 bases. CDR3 length: 15 amino acids. This clonotype was seen at least ten times. Its matching antigen is unknown. Ophthalmopathy was moderately-to-severely active, CAS at least 3, NOSPECS at least 4, lasting under 3 months. Transcripts of RNA were the source for amplifying TCR beta CDR3 regions. A first-round RT-PCR used HTBI primers, followed by a second-round multiplex PCR. TCRdb independently ran MiXCR on the multiplex PCR reads; one entry per CDR3 protein. Among nearly 400,000 distinct CDR3 sequences listed, 15% to 20% were seen once.

The clonotype was recovered from a woman aged 18-29 years with Graves' ophthalmopathy. This chain links TRBV4-3 with TRBJ2-7, with a tentative D call TRBD2 (6 bases). What was sequenced was peripheral blood. The CDR3: CASSSDGARGNEQYF. CDR3 nucleotide sequence: TGCGCCAGCTCCTCTGATGGGGCACGGGGGAACGAGCAGTACTTC.